This T cell receptor beta chain was found in a study of blood T cell repertoires in COVID-19. Sequencing used immunoSEQ multiplex PCR; TCRdb keeps in-frame clones, though not all of them. Of around 250,000 clones listed, roughly 86% are singletons. The ends lost 5 bases at V and 8 bases at J; junction bases unmatched: 10. The CDR3 has 15 amino acids. The germline gives CDR1 KGHDR, CDR2 SFDVKD. The J gene is TRBJ1-2, the V gene TRBV24-1; 10 bases match TRBD1. Source material: peripheral blood. The source is a man aged 40-49 years with active or convalescent COVID-19. CDR3 nucleotide sequence: TGTGCCACCAGTGCCCCGGGGACAGGGGAGGACGGCTACACCTTC. It specifies CATSAPGTGEDGYTF.